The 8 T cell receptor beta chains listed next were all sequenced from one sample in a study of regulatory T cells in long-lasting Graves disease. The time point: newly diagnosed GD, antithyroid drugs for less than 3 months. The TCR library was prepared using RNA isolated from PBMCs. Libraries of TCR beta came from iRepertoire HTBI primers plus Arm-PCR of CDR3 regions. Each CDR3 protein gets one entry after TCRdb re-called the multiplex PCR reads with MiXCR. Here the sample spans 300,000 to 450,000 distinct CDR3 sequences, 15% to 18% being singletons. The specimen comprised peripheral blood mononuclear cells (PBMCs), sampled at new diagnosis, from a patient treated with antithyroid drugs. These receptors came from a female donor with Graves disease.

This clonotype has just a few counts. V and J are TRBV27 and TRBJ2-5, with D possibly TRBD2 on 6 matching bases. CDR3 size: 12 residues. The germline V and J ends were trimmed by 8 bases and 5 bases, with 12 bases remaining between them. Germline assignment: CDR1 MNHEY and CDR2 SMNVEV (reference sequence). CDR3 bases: TGTGCCAGCGGCCCCAGCGGGGAGACCCAGTACTTC. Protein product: CASGPSGETQYF.

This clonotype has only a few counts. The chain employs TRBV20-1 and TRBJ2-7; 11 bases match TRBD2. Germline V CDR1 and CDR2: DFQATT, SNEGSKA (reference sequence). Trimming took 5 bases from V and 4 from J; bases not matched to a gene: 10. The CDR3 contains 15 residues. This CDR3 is CSASKLAGVAYEQYF. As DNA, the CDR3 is TGCAGTGCTTCAAAACTAGCGGGAGTTGCTTACGAGCAGTACTTC.

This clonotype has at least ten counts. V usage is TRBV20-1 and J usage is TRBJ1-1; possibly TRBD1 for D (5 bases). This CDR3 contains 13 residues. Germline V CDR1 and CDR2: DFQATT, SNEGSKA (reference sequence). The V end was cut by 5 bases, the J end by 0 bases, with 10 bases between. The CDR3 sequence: CSADDSLNTEAFF. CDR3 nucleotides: TGCAGTGCTGATGACAGCCTGAACACTGAAGCTTTCTTT.

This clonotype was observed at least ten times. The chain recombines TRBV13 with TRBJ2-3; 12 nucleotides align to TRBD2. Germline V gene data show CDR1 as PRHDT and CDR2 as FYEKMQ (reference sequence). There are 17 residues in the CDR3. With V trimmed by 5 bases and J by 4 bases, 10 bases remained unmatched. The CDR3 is CASSDTSGRLGPDTQYF. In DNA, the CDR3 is TGTGCCAGCAGCGACACTAGCGGGAGGTTGGGGCCAGATACGCAGTATTTT.

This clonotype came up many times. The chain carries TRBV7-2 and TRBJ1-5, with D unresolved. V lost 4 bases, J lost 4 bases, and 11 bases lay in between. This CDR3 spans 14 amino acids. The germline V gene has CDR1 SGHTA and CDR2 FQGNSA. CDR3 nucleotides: TGTGCCAGCAGCTCAACGACGTTTAATCAGCCCCAGCATTTT. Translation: CASSSTTFNQPQHF.

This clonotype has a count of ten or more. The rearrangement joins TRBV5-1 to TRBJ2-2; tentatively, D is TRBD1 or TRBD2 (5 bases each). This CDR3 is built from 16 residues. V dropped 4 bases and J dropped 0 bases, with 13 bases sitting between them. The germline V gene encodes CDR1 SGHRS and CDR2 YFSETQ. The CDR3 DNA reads TGCGCCAGCAGCCCCGGGACCTCTCCGAACACCGGGGAGCTGTTTTTT. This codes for CASSPGTSPNTGELFF.

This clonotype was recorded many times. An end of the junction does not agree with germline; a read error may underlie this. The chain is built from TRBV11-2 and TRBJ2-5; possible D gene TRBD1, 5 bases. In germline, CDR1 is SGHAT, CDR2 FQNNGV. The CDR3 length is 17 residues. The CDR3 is CASRLGLGRVIGETQYF. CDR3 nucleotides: TGTGCCAGCAGATTAGGTTTGGGCAGGGTGATTGGAGAGACCCAGTACTTC.

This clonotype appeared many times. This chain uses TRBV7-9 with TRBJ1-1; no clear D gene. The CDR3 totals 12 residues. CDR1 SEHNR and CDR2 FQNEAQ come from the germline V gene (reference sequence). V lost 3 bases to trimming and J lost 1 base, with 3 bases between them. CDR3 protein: CASSFENTEAFF. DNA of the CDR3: TGTGCCAGCAGCTTCGAGAACACTGAAGCTTTCTTT.